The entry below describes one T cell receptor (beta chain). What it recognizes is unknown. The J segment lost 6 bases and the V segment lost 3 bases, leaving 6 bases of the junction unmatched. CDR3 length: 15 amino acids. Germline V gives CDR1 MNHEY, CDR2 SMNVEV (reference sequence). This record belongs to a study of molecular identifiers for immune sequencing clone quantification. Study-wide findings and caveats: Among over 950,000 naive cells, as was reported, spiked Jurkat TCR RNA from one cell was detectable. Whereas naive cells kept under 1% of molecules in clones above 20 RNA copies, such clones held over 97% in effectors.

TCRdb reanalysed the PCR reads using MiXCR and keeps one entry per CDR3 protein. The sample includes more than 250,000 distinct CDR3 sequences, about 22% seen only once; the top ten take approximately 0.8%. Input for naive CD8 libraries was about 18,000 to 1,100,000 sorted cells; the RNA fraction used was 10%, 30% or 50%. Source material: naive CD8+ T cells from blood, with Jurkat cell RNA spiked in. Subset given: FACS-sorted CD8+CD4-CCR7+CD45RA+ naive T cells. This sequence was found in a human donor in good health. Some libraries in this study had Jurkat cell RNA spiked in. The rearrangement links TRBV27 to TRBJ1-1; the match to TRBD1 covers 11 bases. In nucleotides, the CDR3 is TGTGCCAGCAGTTTGCGGGACAGGGGGACAGCTGAAGCTTTCTTT. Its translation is CASSLRDRGTAEAFF.